This T cell receptor (beta chain) appears in the sequencing data of a study of blood T cell repertoires in COVID-19. Some clones are missing from TCRdb's copy, which holds only in-frame ones; the method was immunoSEQ multiplex PCR. The sample records about 220,000 clones, 88% being singletons. Participants were aged roughly 18 to 90 years, lived in around 22 US areas, and enrolled virtually. The germline gives CDR1 SGHDN, CDR2 FVKESK. The CDR3 covers 16 residues. The trim removed 4 bases at V and 2 bases at J, leaving 5 bases unmatched. This clonotype originated in a woman between 25 and 40 years old who had recovered from COVID-19. The sample was PBMCs or T cells enriched from blood (not recorded which). The rearrangement uses TRBV14 and TRBJ2-3, with 11 bases aligning to TRBD2. CDR3 residues: CASSRTTSGVTDTQYF. The CDR3 DNA reads TGTGCCAGCAGCCGAACGACTAGCGGGGTCACAGATACGCAGTATTTT.